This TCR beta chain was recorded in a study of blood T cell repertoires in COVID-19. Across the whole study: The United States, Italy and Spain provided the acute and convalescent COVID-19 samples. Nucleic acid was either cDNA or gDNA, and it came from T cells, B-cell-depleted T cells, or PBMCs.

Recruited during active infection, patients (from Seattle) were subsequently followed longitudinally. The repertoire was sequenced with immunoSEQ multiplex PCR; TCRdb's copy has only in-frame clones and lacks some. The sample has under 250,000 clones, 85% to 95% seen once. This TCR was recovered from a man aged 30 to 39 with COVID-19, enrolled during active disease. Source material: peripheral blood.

This chain's CDR3 is CASSPGGALYNEQFF. The CDR3 region has the DNA TGTGCCAGCAGTCCGGGGGGGGCCTTATACAATGAGCAGTTCTTC. The chain uses TRBV6-1 and TRBJ2-1; TRBD2 aligns across 8 bases. Trimming removed 5 bases from V and 4 bases from J; junction bases left unmatched: 7. CDR1 is MNHNS and CDR2 is SASEGT in the germline V gene. CDR3 length: 15 residues.